Included here is one T cell receptor (beta chain) sequence, with context. This record comes from a study of identical twins. TCRdb reprocessed the 5' RACE reads with MiXCR, giving one entry per CDR3 protein. This table holds 400,000 to 550,000 distinct CDR3 sequences, around 20% found once. Unmatched junction bases numbered 8, after V lost 8 bases and J lost 4 bases. The CDR3 covers 15 residues. Per germline, CDR1 MNHEY and CDR2 SMNVEV (reference sequence). Separately, the same data were catalogued under a study of T cells expressing NK-cell markers.

The chain uses TRBV27 and TRBJ2-3; 11 bases agree with TRBD2. The sequencing input was CD4+ T cells sorted from blood. The TCR originated in a woman aged 18-30 years in good health. Here the CDR3 reads CASGWVAGGPDTQYF. The CDR3 DNA reads TGTGCCAGCGGTTGGGTAGCGGGGGGGCCAGATACGCAGTATTTT.